This is a list of T cell receptor beta chains from one sample in a study of blood T cell repertoires in COVID-19. Here immunoSEQ multiplex PCR was the method, and the copy in TCRdb shows in-frame clones only, minus some. The table shows 200,000 or so clones, with about 80% occurring only once. Sequenced sample: PBMCs or T cells enriched from blood (not recorded which). The source is a woman aged 50 to 65 who had been exposed to COVID-19. CDR3s include the opening cysteine and the closing phenylalanine or tryptophan. A D gene is named only where the DNA matches it firmly. Rows give clone size only sometimes, using once, few, many, or a class for an expanded clone.

v_call	cdr3_length	clone_size	j_call	d_call	cdr3_nt	cdr3_aa
TRBV7-8	17	once	TRBJ1-2	TRBD1	TGTGCCAGCAGCCTATCCAGGGGGAGCAATGTCTTGAGCGGCTACACCTTC	CASSLSRGSNVLSGYTF
TRBV20-1	12	.	TRBJ1-2	.	TGCAGTGCTAGTGTAGGGGCCAGTGGCTACACCTTC	CSASVGASGYTF
TRBV4-3	17	.	TRBJ1-6	TRBD1	TGCGCCAGCAGCCACCGAAGACAGGGCCCGACTAATTCACCCCTCCACTTT	CASSHRRQGPTNSPLHF
TRBV11-2	15	.	TRBJ2-7	TRBD2	TGTGCCAGCAGCTTACTCGGGGGGGCCTCCTACGAGCAGTACTTC	CASSLLGGASYEQYF
TRBV30	14	.	TRBJ1-3	TRBD1	TGTGCCTGGTGGACAGGCGTTACTGGAAACACCATATATTTT	CAWWTGVTGNTIYF
TRBV10-3	14	once	TRBJ2-1	.	TGTGCCAGCCGAACAGACGGATCCTACAATGAGCAGTTCTTC	CASRTDGSYNEQFF
TRBV19	13	.	TRBJ1-1	.	TGTGCCAGTAGCAGGGCGAAGAACACTGAAGCTTTCTTT	CASSRAKNTEAFF
TRBV9	15	.	TRBJ2-1	TRBD2	TGTGCCAGCAGCTATGGGAGGGGATCGTACAATGAGCAGTTCTTC	CASSYGRGSYNEQFF
TRBV6-4	15	.	TRBJ1-1	TRBD1	TGTGCCAGCAAAAGGACAGGGGGGGGCGGCACTGAAGCTTTCTTT	CASKRTGGGGTEAFF
TRBV9	16	.	TRBJ1-1	TRBD1	TGTGCCAGCAGCGTTATCCTACAGGGGTTAAGCACTGAAGCTTTCTTT	CASSVILQGLSTEAFF
TRBV4-3	13	.	TRBJ2-1	.	TGCGCCAGCAGCCAAGAGCAGGGTCGGGAGCAGTTCTTC	CASSQEQGREQFF
TRBV4-3	15	.	TRBJ2-1	.	TGCGCCAGCAGCCAAGATTCGGGGGGCTGGGATGAGCAGTTCTTC	CASSQDSGGWDEQFF
TRBV9	16	.	TRBJ2-5	.	TGTGCCAGCAGCGTAGCGGGGGAGGGGGGACAAGAGACCCAGTACTTC	CASSVAGEGGQETQYF
TRBV6-2/TRBV6-3	14	.	TRBJ1-2	TRBD1	TGTGCCAGCAGTTCACTTGGGACAGGGGTTGGCTACACCTTC	CASSSLGTGVGYTF
TRBV9	14	few	TRBJ1-3	.	TGTGCCAGCAGCGAAAGTAGCTCTGGAAACACCATATATTTT	CASSESSSGNTIYF
TRBV28	16	few	TRBJ2-2	TRBD1	TGTGCCAGCAGTCGTCCGGGACAGGGGTCGGGTGGGGAGCTGTTTTTT	CASSRPGQGSGGELFF
TRBV7-8	16	.	TRBJ1-3	TRBD1	TGTGCCAGCAGCTCCTACTACAGGGGAAATGGAAACACCATATATTTT	CASSSYYRGNGNTIYF
TRBV7-3	13	many	TRBJ2-5	.	TGTGCCAGCAGCTTATCTCCTCAAGAGACCCAGTACTTC	CASSLSPQETQYF
TRBV7-8	15	once	TRBJ1-6	.	TGTGCCAGCAGCTTACTCCGAGGCGAGAATTCACCCCTCCACTTT	CASSLLRGENSPLHF
TRBV10-3	14	.	TRBJ1-5	.	TGTGCCATCAGTGAGGGGGGCAGCAATCAGCCCCAGCATTTT	CAISEGGSNQPQHF
TRBV5-4	15	.	TRBJ1-2	TRBD1	TGTGCCAGCAGACGGGACAGGGGGTCCCGGGAGGGCTACACCTTC	CASRRDRGSREGYTF
TRBV11-2	13	.	TRBJ2-1	.	TGTGCCAGCAGCTTAGATTTCAGGGATGAGCAGTTCTTC	CASSLDFRDEQFF
TRBV15	15	.	TRBJ2-3	TRBD1	TGTGCCACCAGCAGAGGACAGGGCACGACAGATACGCAGTATTTT	CATSRGQGTTDTQYF
TRBV27	16	.	TRBJ1-1	.	TGTGCCAGCAGTCCCCTGGTGGGGGGGATATCAAAGAAAGCTTTCTTT	CASSPLVGGISKKAFF
TRBV11-2	17	few	TRBJ2-2	TRBD2	TGTGCCAGCAGCCTAACTAGCGGGGGGCCGGGCACCGGGGAGCTGTTTTTT	CASSLTSGGPGTGELFF
TRBV28	12	.	TRBJ1-1	.	TGTGCCAGCAGCACGGGGGGTAGGAAAGCTTTCTTT	CASSTGGRKAFF
TRBV6-5	15	.	TRBJ2-7	.	TGTGCCAGCAGTATTGAGGCAGTATACTCCTACGAGCAGTACTTC	CASSIEAVYSYEQYF
TRBV6-1	14	.	TRBJ1-5	TRBD1	TGTGCCAGCAGTGAAGAGGGACAGAATCAGCCCCAGCATTTT	CASSEEGQNQPQHF
TRBV28	12	few	TRBJ1-2	TRBD1	TGTGCCAGCAGGACAGGGAGGTATGGCTACACCTTC	CASRTGRYGYTF
TRBV11-1	15	once	TRBJ2-1	TRBD1	TGTGCCAGCAGCCCCAAGACAGGGACCCGGAATGAGCAGTTCTTC	CASSPKTGTRNEQFF
TRBV10-1	13	.	TRBJ2-1	.	TGCGCCAGCAGTGACAGGGGGAGGAATGAGCAGTTCTTC	CASSDRGRNEQFF
TRBV2	15	.	TRBJ1-5	.	TGTGCCAGCAGAGGAAATTTAACAGGCACTCAGCCCCAGCATTTT	CASRGNLTGTQPQHF
TRBV28	17	.	TRBJ2-5	TRBD1	TGTGCCAGCAGTTCAACCGGGACAGGTGATTTGGTGGGGACCCAGTACTTC	CASSSTGTGDLVGTQYF
TRBV5-4	13	.	TRBJ2-3	TRBD1	TGTGCCAGCAGCTTTACAGGGGGAAATACGCAGTATTTT	CASSFTGGNTQYF
TRBV5-1	18	.	TRBJ2-3	TRBD2	TGCGCCAGCAGCCTGGGGACTAGCGGGACTACTAGCACAGATACGCAGTATTTT	CASSLGTSGTTSTDTQYF
TRBV5-4	14	once	TRBJ1-4	TRBD1	TGTGCCAGCAGCTTGCCGACAGGGGAAGAAAAACTGTTTTTT	CASSLPTGEEKLFF
TRBV6-5	15	.	TRBJ2-7	.	TGTGCCAGCAGTCGGGCGGCAGGGGAAGCCTACGAGCAGTACTTC	CASSRAAGEAYEQYF
TRBV9	14	.	TRBJ1-1	.	TGTGCCAGCAGCCCCGTCCGGGGGAACACTGAAGCTTTCTTT	CASSPVRGNTEAFF
TRBV7-3	16	.	TRBJ2-1	TRBD2	TGTGCCAGCAGCTCTCCGGGACTAGTGAGCCTCAATGAGCAGTTCTTC	CASSSPGLVSLNEQFF
TRBV5-1	15	.	TRBJ1-2	.	TGCGCCAGCAGCTTGGGAGAGACAGTTTCCTATGGCTACACCTTC	CASSLGETVSYGYTF
TRBV6-5	15	.	TRBJ2-2	TRBD2	TGTGCCAGCAGTTACTCATCAGCGGGGCACGGGGAGCTGTTTTTT	CASSYSSAGHGELFF
TRBV11-1	16	.	TRBJ1-2	TRBD1	TGTGCCAGCAGCTCGGGACAGGGGGGACTGGACTATGGCTACACCTTC	CASSSGQGGLDYGYTF
TRBV7-9	16	.	TRBJ2-5	TRBD2	TGTGCCAGCAGCCCATTAGGAGATGTTAGCGGGGAGACCCAGTACTTC	CASSPLGDVSGETQYF
TRBV20-1	13	.	TRBJ1-5	TRBD1	TGCAGTGCTAGTCAGGGGGCGAGTCAGCCCCAGCATTTT	CSASQGASQPQHF
TRBV27	17	.	TRBJ1-2	TRBD1	TGTGCCAGCAGTTTATCTACCCCGGGACAGGGCAACTATGGCTACACCTTC	CASSLSTPGQGNYGYTF
TRBV7-6	19	once	TRBJ2-6	TRBD1	TGTGCCAGCAGCATTAGTAGGGGGCTCCTCCTCTCTGGGGCCAACGTCCTGACTTTC	CASSISRGLLLSGANVLTF
TRBV9	14	once	TRBJ1-1	.	TGTGCCAGCAGCTCCCGAACGGGGGGTAGCGAAGCTTTCTTT	CASSSRTGGSEAFF
TRBV13	14	.	TRBJ1-5	TRBD1	TGTGCCAGCAGCAGGGGACAGGGTCCAAGGCCCCAGCATTTT	CASSRGQGPRPQHF
TRBV30	14	.	TRBJ1-1	.	TGTGCCTGGAGTGTACGGGGACTCTGGACTGAAGCTTTCTTT	CAWSVRGLWTEAFF
TRBV29-1	13	.	TRBJ1-2	.	TGCAGCGTTGGTACAGGTTCCAACTATGGCTACACCTTC	CSVGTGSNYGYTF
TRBV3-1/TRBV3-2	16	.	TRBJ2-5	TRBD2	TGTGCCAGCAGCCAAGGCGATAGCGGGGTCTATGAGACCCAGTACTTC	CASSQGDSGVYETQYF
TRBV9	15	.	TRBJ1-3	.	TGTGCCAGCAGCGTCTCAGACAGGTCTGAAAACACCATATATTTT	CASSVSDRSENTIYF